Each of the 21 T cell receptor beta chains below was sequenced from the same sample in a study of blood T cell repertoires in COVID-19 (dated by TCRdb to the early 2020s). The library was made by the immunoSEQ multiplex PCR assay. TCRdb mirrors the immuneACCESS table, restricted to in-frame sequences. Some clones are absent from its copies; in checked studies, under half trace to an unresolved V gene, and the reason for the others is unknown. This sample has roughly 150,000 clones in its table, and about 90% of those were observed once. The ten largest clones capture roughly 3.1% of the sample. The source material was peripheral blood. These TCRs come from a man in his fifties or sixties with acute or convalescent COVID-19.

CDR3 nucleotides: TGTGCCTGGAGTGTACAAGCGGGGTACAATGAGCAGTTCTTC. Translated, it gives CAWSVQAGYNEQFF. V and J are TRBV30 and TRBJ2-1, with 7 bases identical to TRBD2. With V trimmed by 0 bases and J by 4 bases, 3 bases remained unmatched. The V gene's germline CDR1 is GTSNPN and CDR2 SVGIG (reference sequence). There are 14 residues in the CDR3.

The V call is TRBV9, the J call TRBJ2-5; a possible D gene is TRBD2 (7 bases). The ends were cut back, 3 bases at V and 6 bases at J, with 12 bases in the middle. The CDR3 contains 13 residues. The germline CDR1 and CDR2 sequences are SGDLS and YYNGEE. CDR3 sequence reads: CASSEGGRKTQYF. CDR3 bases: TGTGCCAGCAGCGAGGGGGGGAGAAAGACCCAGTACTTC.

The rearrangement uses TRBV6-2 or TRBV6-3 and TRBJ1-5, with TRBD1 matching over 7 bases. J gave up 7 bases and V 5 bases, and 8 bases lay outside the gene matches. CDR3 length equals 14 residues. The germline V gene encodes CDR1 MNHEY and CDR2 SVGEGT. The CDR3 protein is CASSPTQGVQPQHF. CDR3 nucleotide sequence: TGTGCCAGCAGTCCCACGCAGGGGGTCCAGCCCCAGCATTTT.

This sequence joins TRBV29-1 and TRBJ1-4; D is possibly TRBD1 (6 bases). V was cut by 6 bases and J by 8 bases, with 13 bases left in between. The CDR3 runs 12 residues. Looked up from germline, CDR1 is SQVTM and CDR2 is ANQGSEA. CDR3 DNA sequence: TGCAGCGTCGGGGGGGCAAGGGAAAAACTGTTTTTT. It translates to CSVGGAREKLFF.

The CDR3 DNA reads TGTGCCATCAAAGCTACAGTAAACACCGGGGAGCTGTTTTTT. Amino acid sequence: CAIKATVNTGELFF. The rearrangement links TRBV10-3 to TRBJ2-2; D is unclear. CDR3 length equals 14 residues. V gave up 7 bases and J gave up 2 bases, with 11 bases separating them. CDR1 ENHRY and CDR2 SYGVKD come from the germline V gene.

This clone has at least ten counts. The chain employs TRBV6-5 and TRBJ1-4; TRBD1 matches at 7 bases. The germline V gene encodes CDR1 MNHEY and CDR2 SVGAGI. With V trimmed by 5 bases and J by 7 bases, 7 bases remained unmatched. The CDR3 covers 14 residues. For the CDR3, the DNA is TGTGCCAGCAGTCGGAACAGGGGTGCTGAAAAACTGTTTTTT. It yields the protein CASSRNRGAEKLFF.

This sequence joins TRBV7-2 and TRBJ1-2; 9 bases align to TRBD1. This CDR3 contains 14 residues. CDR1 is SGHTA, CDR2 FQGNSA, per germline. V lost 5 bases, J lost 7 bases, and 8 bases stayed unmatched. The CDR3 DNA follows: TGTGCCAGCAGCCAGGGACAGGGTGAGAGTGGCTACACCTTC. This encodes CASSQGQGESGYTF. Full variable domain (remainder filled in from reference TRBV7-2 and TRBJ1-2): GAGVSQSPSNKVTEKGKDVELRCDPISGHTALYWYRQSLGQGLEFLIYFQGNSAPDKSGLPSDRFSAERTGGSVSTLTIQRTQQEDSAVYLCASSQGQGESGYTFGSGTRLTVV.

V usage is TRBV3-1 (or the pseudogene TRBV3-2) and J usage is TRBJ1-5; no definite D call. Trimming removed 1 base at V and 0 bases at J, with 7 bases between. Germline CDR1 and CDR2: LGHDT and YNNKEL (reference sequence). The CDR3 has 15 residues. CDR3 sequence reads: CASSQGLNSNQPQHF. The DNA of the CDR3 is TGTGCCAGCAGCCAAGGTCTTAATAGCAATCAGCCCCAGCATTTT.

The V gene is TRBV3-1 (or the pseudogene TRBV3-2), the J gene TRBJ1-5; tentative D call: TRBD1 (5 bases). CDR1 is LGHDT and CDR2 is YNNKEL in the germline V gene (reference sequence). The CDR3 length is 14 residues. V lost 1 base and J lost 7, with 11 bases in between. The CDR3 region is CASSQARRGQPQHF. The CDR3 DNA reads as TGTGCCAGCAGCCAAGCGAGGAGGGGCCAGCCCCAGCATTTT.

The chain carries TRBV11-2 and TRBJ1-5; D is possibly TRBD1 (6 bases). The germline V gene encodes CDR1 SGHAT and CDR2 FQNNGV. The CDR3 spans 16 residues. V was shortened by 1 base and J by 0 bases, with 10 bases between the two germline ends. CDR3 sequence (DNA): TGTGCCAGCAGCTTAGGTGGACAGTATAGCAATCAGCCCCAGCATTTT. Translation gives CASSLGGQYSNQPQHF.

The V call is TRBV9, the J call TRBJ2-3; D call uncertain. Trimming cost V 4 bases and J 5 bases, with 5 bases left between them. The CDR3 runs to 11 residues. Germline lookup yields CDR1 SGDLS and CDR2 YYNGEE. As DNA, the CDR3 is TGTGCCAGCAGCCCAGGAGATACGCAGTATTTT. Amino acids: CASSPGDTQYF.

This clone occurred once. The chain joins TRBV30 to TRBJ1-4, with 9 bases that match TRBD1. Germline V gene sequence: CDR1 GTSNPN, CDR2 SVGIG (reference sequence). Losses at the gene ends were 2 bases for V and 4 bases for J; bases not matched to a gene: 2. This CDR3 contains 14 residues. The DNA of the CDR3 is TGTGCCTGGAGTACGACAGGGGGTAATGAAAAACTGTTTTTT. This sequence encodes CAWSTTGGNEKLFF.

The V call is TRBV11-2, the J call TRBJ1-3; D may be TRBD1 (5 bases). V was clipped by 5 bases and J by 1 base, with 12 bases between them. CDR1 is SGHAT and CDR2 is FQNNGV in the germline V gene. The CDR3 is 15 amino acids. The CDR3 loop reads CASSLLTASGNTIYF. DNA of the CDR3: TGTGCCAGCAGCCTCCTGACAGCTTCTGGAAACACCATATATTTT. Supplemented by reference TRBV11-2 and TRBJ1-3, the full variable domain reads EAGVAQSPRYKIIEKRQSVAFWCNPISGHATLYWYQQILGQGPKLLIQFQNNGVVDDSQLPKDRFSAERLKGVDSTLKIQPAKLEDSAVYLCASSLLTASGNTIYFGEGSWLTVV.

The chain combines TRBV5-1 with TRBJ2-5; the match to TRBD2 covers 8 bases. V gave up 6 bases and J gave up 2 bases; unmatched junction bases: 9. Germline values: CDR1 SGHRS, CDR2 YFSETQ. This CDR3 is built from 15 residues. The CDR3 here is CASKRGGPLQETQYF. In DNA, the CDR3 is TGCGCCAGCAAACGGGGGGGCCCACTACAAGAGACCCAGTACTTC.

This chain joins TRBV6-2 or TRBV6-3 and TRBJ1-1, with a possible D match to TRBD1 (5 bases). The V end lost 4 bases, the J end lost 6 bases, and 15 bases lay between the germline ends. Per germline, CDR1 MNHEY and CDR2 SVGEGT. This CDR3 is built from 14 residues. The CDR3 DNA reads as TGTGCCAGCAGTTGGATTCAGGGTATCGCTGAAGCTTTCTTT. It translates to CASSWIQGIAEAFF.

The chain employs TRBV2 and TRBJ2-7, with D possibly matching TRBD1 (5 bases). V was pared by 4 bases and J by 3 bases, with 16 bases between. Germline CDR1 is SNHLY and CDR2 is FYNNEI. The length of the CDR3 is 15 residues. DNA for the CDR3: TGTGCCAGCAGTGCCGCCAGACAGCCCTACTACGAGCAGTACTTC. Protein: CASSAARQPYYEQYF. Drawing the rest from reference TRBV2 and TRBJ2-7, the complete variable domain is EPEVTQTPSHQVTQMGQEVILRCVPISNHLYFYWYRQILGQKVEFLVSFYNNEISEKSEIFDDQFSVERPDGSNFTLKIRSTKLEDSAMYFCASSAARQPYYEQYFGPGTRLTVT.

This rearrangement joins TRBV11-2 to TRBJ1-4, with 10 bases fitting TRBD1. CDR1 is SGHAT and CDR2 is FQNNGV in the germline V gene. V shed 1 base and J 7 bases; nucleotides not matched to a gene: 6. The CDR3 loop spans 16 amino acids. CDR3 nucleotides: TGTGCCAGCAGCTTAGCTCGACAGGGGGCGGGTGAAAAACTGTTTTTT. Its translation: CASSLARQGAGEKLFF.

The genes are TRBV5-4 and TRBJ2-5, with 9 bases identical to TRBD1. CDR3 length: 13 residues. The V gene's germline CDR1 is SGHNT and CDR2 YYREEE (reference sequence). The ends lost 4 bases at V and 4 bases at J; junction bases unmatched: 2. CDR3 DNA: TGTGCCAGCAGCCCGGACAGGGGAGAGACCCAGTACTTC. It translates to CASSPDRGETQYF.

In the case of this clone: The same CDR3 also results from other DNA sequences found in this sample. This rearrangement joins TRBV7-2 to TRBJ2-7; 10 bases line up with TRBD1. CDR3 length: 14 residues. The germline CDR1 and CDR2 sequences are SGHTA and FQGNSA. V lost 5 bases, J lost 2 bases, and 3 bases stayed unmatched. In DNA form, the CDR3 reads TGTGCCAGCAGCCGGGACAGGGGCACCTACGAGCAGTACTTC. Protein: CASSRDRGTYEQYF.

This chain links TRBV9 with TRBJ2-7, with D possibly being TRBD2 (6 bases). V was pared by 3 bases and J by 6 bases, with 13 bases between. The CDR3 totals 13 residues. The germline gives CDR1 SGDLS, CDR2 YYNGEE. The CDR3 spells CASSAQEGFEQYF. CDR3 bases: TGTGCCAGCAGCGCCCAGGAGGGGTTCGAGCAGTACTTC.

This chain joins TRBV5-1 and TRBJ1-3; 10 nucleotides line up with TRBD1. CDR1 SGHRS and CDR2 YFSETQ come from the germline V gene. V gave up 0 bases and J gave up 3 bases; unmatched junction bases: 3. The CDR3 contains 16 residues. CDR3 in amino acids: CASSLGDRGLGNTIYF. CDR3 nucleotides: TGCGCCAGCAGCTTGGGCGACAGGGGGCTTGGAAACACCATATATTTT.